A single sample gave rise to the 19 T cell receptor beta chains below, sequenced in a study of cytomegalovirus exposure and HLA in healthy donors. Use of 60 Vbeta and 13 Jbeta primers characterized the PCR. The method was immunoSEQ multiplex PCR; TCRdb's version includes in-frame clones alone and lacks a portion of them. Of fewer than 150,000 clones detected, 70% to 80% appear once; the ten largest clones hold approximately 5%. Sequenced material: PBMCs. These receptors were collected from a woman aged 50 to 60 in good health and CMV-seronegative.

This chain joins TRBV11-3 and TRBJ1-1; the D is unclear. The CDR3 consists of 13 residues. Germline V gene sequence: CDR1 SGHNT, CDR2 YENEEA. V was pared by 5 bases and J by 0 bases, with 7 bases between. This CDR3 is CASSQTLNTEAFF. The CDR3 DNA reads as TGTGCCAGCAGCCAAACATTGAACACTGAAGCTTTCTTT. Looking up the rest from reference TRBV11-3 and TRBJ1-1 gives the full variable domain: EAGVVQSPRYKIIEKKQPVAFWCNPISGHNTLYWYLQNLGQGPELLIRYENEEAVDDSQLPKDRFSAERLKGVDSTLKIQPAELGDSAVYLCASSQTLNTEAFFGQGTRLTVV.

The chain recombines TRBV29-1 with TRBJ2-7; the match to TRBD2 covers 7 bases. Unmatched junction bases numbered 8, after V lost 4 bases and J lost 2 bases. The CDR3 consists of 14 residues. Per germline, CDR1 SQVTM and CDR2 ANQGSEA. CDR3 DNA sequence: TGCAGCGTTGGAAACGTGGGGGGGGCCTACGAGCAGTACTTC. Protein sequence: CSVGNVGGAYEQYF.

The chain is built from TRBV19 and TRBJ2-2, with D possibly TRBD1 on 5 matching bases. Per germline, CDR1 LNHDA and CDR2 SQIVND (reference sequence). Trimming took 0 bases from V and 0 from J, leaving 5 bases between them. This CDR3 has 15 amino acids. The CDR3 DNA is TGTGCCAGTAGTATAGAGACAGCGAACACCGGGGAGCTGTTTTTT. Its translation: CASSIETANTGELFF.

The V gene is TRBV27, the J gene TRBJ1-6; D remains unclear. The CDR3 is 13 amino acids. The V end lost 9 bases, the J end lost 8 bases, and 14 bases lay between the germline ends. The germline gives CDR1 MNHEY, CDR2 SMNVEV (reference sequence). The CDR3 is CASSYGVDSPLHF. The DNA for the CDR3 is TGTGCCAGTTCATACGGGGTTGATTCACCCCTCCACTTT.

The genes are TRBV7-2 and TRBJ2-1, with 11 bases fitting TRBD2. CDR1 and CDR2 from the germline V gene are SGHTA and FQGNSA. The CDR3 runs to 19 residues. Losses at the gene ends were 5 bases for V and 5 bases for J; bases not matched to a gene: 17. The chain's CDR3 is CASSTTLAGVPFPDNEQFF. CDR3 sequence (DNA): TGTGCCAGCAGCACGACACTAGCGGGGGTGCCTTTTCCTGACAATGAGCAGTTCTTC.

As DNA, the CDR3 is TGTGCCAGTAGTATTGCAGTAGCGGGAAGCACAGATACGCAGTATTTT. Its translation: CASSIAVAGSTDTQYF. V and J are TRBV19 and TRBJ2-3, with 8 bases identical to TRBD2. Losses at the gene ends were 3 bases for V and 0 bases for J; bases not matched to a gene: 5. Germline V gene lookup returns CDR1 LNHDA and CDR2 SQIVND (reference sequence). The CDR3 covers 16 residues.

This clone has a handful of counts. The V and J genes are TRBV10-3 and TRBJ2-2; 9 nucleotides match TRBD1. This CDR3 has 14 amino acids. The V segment lost 6 bases and the J segment 6 bases; nucleotides outside the gene matches: 5. Germline assignment: CDR1 ENHRY and CDR2 SYGVKD. The CDR3 DNA sequence: TGTGCCATCAGACCAGGACAGGGGTCCGGGGAGCTGTTTTTT. This translates into CAIRPGQGSGELFF.

The rearrangement joins TRBV28 to TRBJ2-2; no reliable D call. CDR3 length: 14 residues. The ends were cut back, 6 bases at V and 1 base at J, with 9 bases in the middle. Germline CDR1 is MDHEN and CDR2 is SYDVKM. The CDR3 coding sequence is TGTGCCAGCAGCGCGCCCCAGAACACCGGGGAGCTGTTTTTT. Its protein product is CASSAPQNTGELFF. The full variable domain, completed using reference TRBV28 and TRBJ2-2, is DVKVTQSSRYLVKRTGEKVFLECVQDMDHENMFWYRQDPGLGLRLIYFSYDVKMKEKGDIPEGYSVSREKKERFSLILESASTNQTSMYLCASSAPQNTGELFFGEGSRLTVL.

The chain is built from TRBV29-1 and TRBJ1-1, with D uncertain. V lost 2 bases, J lost 4 bases, and 11 bases lay in between. This CDR3 spans 13 amino acids. Germline V gives CDR1 SQVTM, CDR2 ANQGSEA. As DNA, the CDR3 is TGCAGCGTTGAAAGAGGGCGTGGCACTGAAGCTTTCTTT. Translating gives CSVERGRGTEAFF.

The chain is built from TRBV6-5 and TRBJ2-2, with D uncertain. Germline values: CDR1 MNHEY, CDR2 SVGAGI. The CDR3 is made up of 12 amino acids. Trimming pared 4 bases from V and 6 bases from J, leaving 6 bases between. The CDR3 protein is CASSFGSGELFF. CDR3 bases: TGTGCCAGCAGTTTCGGTTCCGGGGAGCTGTTTTTT.

Only a few counts were recorded for this clone. The chain's CDR3 is CASSDRGGLGANVLTF. CDR3 DNA: TGTGCCAGCAGTGACAGGGGGGGTTTGGGGGCCAACGTCCTGACTTTC. The gene calls are TRBV6-4 and TRBJ2-6, with TRBD2 as a possible D gene (7 bases). There are 16 residues in the CDR3. CDR1 and CDR2 (germline): MRHNA, SNTAGT. Deletions cut 2 bases from V and 4 bases from J, with 12 bases between.

This clone was observed a single time. The CDR3, as DNA: TGTGCCAGCAGCTTAGCTAGCGGGGGGAGGGTAGGGGAGCTGTTTTTT. It specifies CASSLASGGRVGELFF. The chain couples TRBV7-9 to TRBJ2-2, with TRBD2 matching over 10 bases. Looked up from germline, CDR1 is SEHNR and CDR2 is FQNEAQ (reference sequence). The CDR3 sequence is 16 residues long. V dropped 0 bases and J dropped 8; count of bases not matched to a gene: 6.

CDR3 sequence reads: CATSRGGQVSEQYF. CDR3 coding DNA: TGTGCCACCAGCAGAGGTGGACAGGTCTCCGAGCAGTACTTC. The chain combines TRBV15 with TRBJ2-7; 7 bases match TRBD1. From germline, CDR1 is LNHNV and CDR2 YYDKDF (reference sequence). V gave up 1 base and J gave up 6 bases; unmatched junction bases: 6. This CDR3 region has 14 residues.

The chain couples TRBV29-1 to TRBJ2-7; 7 bases are a match to TRBD1. Per germline, CDR1 SQVTM and CDR2 ANQGSEA. This CDR3 has 13 amino acids. The trim removed 6 bases at V and 0 bases at J, leaving 5 bases unmatched. Here the CDR3 DNA reads TGCAGCGTGACAGGGTTCGTCTCCTACGAGCAGTACTTC. Translated: CSVTGFVSYEQYF.

The chain is built from TRBV19 and TRBJ1-5; D unresolved. The CDR3 has 15 amino acids. Germline values: CDR1 LNHDA, CDR2 SQIVND (reference sequence). Trimming took off 6 bases at V and 4 bases at J, with 16 bases between the two ends. The CDR3 protein is CASSLDGTRNQPQHF. Here the CDR3 DNA reads TGTGCCAGTAGCCTCGATGGTACTCGGAATCAGCCCCAGCATTTT.

The V and J genes are TRBV11-2 and TRBJ2-3, with TRBD2 matching 7 bases. V trimming: 6 bases; J trimming: 4 bases; junction bases outside the gene matches: 7. This CDR3 has 14 amino acids. The V gene's germline CDR1 is SGHAT and CDR2 FQNNGV. CDR3: CASRTGGGADTQYF. The CDR3 nucleotides read TGTGCCAGCAGAACGGGGGGAGGGGCAGATACGCAGTATTTT.

The chain is built from TRBV5-1 and TRBJ1-1; 7 bases are shared with TRBD1. This CDR3 is built from 13 residues. Germline CDR1 reads SGHRS; CDR2 reads YFSETQ. J was trimmed by 6 bases and V by 5 bases; bases with no gene match: 7. The CDR3 DNA follows: TGCGCCAGCAGTTATACAGGGGATGCTGAAGCTTTCTTT. It is translated as CASSYTGDAEAFF.

This clone was observed a handful of times. The rearrangement links TRBV7-9 to TRBJ1-1; TRBD1 matches 8 bases. V was pared by 5 bases and J by 3 bases, with 5 bases of the junction left unmatched. The CDR3 covers 14 residues. CDR1 is SEHNR and CDR2 is FQNEAQ in the germline V gene (reference sequence). The CDR3 DNA reads as TGTGCCAGCAGCCCTACAGGGGGGGACACTGAAGCTTTCTTT. It specifies CASSPTGGDTEAFF.

The CDR3 loop is CASSPRQGHSPLHF. The CDR3 DNA sequence: TGTGCCAGCAGCCCCCGACAGGGCCATTCACCCCTCCACTTT. The V gene is TRBV7-2, the J gene TRBJ1-6, with TRBD1 matching 7 bases. Germline V CDR1 and CDR2: SGHTA, FQGNSA. This CDR3 has 14 residues. Trimming at V came to 5 bases and at J to 8 bases, leaving 6 bases not matched to a gene. The variable domain in full, with the rest retrieved from reference TRBV7-2 and TRBJ1-6, is GAGVSQSPSNKVTEKGKDVELRCDPISGHTALYWYRQSLGQGLEFLIYFQGNSAPDKSGLPSDRFSAERTGGSVSTLTIQRTQQEDSAVYLCASSPRQGHSPLHFGNGTRLTVT.